The entry below gives a single T cell receptor (beta chain) sequence along with its context. Its specificity is unknown. The data were taken from a study of CD8+ T cells in alopecia areata. Notes on the study in general: A great number of expanded lesional clones endured in scalp and blood during tofacitinib. Sequencing of scalp samples also captures resident alphabeta T cells of normal skin.

The treatment here: oral pan-JAK inhibitor, 5-10 mg twice daily. Sorting from PBMCs produced CD4+ and CD8+ T cells. The sequencing template was cDNA reverse transcribed from extracted RNA. The data were produced by immunoSEQ multiplex PCR, yet TCRdb's version contains in-frame clones alone and is incomplete. The profile covers approximately 180,000 clones, with approximately 59% appearing a single time and 16% taken by the ten largest. The germline CDR1 and CDR2 sequences are GTSNPN and SVGIG (reference sequence). The length of the CDR3 is 12 residues. V lost 6 bases, J lost 0 bases, and 9 bases lay in between.

The V gene is TRBV30, the J gene TRBJ2-7; no definite D call. The sample in question was CD4+ T cells sorted from blood, obtained between weeks 55 and 65, from a patient treated with tofacitinib. The receptor comes from a human donor with alopecia areata. The CDR3 DNA is TGTGCCTGCCTAAGTCCCTCCTACGAGCAGTACTTC. Encoded protein: CACLSPSYEQYF.